This T cell receptor beta chain was identified during a study of type 1 regulatory T cells. As for the study in general: T-allo10 is a Tr1-enriched, alloantigen-specific CD4 T cell product made in vitro.

Turning to this clonotype: Its antigen is unknown.

Each CDR3 protein is one row after TCRdb ran MiXCR on the reads. In the table there are roughly 68,000 distinct CDR3 sequences, around 57% of which are singletons. Graft donor-derived T-allo10 cells were described as host-alloantigen-specific, anergic, and alloantigen-specifically suppressive. The CDR3 consists of 14 residues. Germline loops: CDR1 DFQATT, CDR2 SNEGSKA (reference sequence). V lost 2 bases and J lost 2, with 12 bases in between. The sequenced sample was cultured T cells, either the whole culture or a sorted T cell fraction (not recorded which). The subset was: Tr1-enriched cell product generated in vitro against host alloantigens. The chain recombines TRBV20-1 with TRBJ1-1; TRBD1 is a possible D gene (5 bases). The sequence derives from a human donor in good health. The CDR3 region is CSARRRAFNTEAFF. CDR3 DNA sequence: TGCAGTGCTAGACGCAGGGCCTTTAACACTGAAGCTTTCTTT.